Below, one TCR beta chain is given with its context. Its antigen is currently unknown. The data belong to a study of cytomegalovirus exposure and HLA in healthy donors. Study conclusions and caveats: Likely technical artifact: a cluster of highly shared sequence variants. Roughly uniform depth of sequencing across donors was assumed in presence/absence analyses.

Primers for the PCR totalled 60 Vbeta and 13 Jbeta. TCRdb keeps only in-frame clones here, not all; method: immunoSEQ multiplex PCR. The record lists tens of thousands of clones, of which the ten most abundant hold more than 9%. Germline assignment: CDR1 MNHEY and CDR2 SMNVEV (reference sequence). This CDR3 contains 13 residues. The ends were cut back, 6 bases at V and 5 bases at J, with 11 bases in the middle. The clonotype originates from a woman aged 25 to 45 in good health and CMV-seropositive. The rearrangement uses TRBV27 and TRBJ1-5; D is unresolved. Sequences were obtained from PBMCs. Here the CDR3 reads CASSPGVDQPQHF. The CDR3 region has the DNA TGTGCCAGCAGCCCCGGGGTAGATCAGCCCCAGCATTTT.